Listed below are T cell receptor beta chains from one sample, sequenced in a study of shared T cell receptors in the human thymus. The table came from immunoSEQ multiplex PCR; TCRdb's copy has only in-frame clones and leaves some out. The sample lists hundreds of thousands of clones, over 75% occurring once. These data were also filed under a second study, of human thymus T cells.

The sequencing input was thymocytes. Receptors originate from a boy younger than two with a congenital heart defect. Both conserved end residues are part of each CDR3. The D gene is left open where the match is weak. For some rows the clone size is stated as once, few or many, or as a class when expanded; others skip it.

CDR3 length	clone size	V gene	D gene	J gene	CDR3 protein	CDR3 DNA
16	NA	TRBV10-1	NA	TRBJ2-1	CASSDSGGQTYNEQFF	TGCGCCAGCAGTGATTCAGGCGGACAGACCTACAATGAGCAGTTCTTC
18	NA	TRBV28	TRBD1	TRBJ1-5	CASNSGAGGSSGNQPQHF	TGTGCCAGCAACTCTGGGGCAGGGGGGTCTTCTGGCAATCAGCCCCAGCATTTT
16	NA	TRBV4-1	NA	TRBJ1-2	CASSQAPQTVNYGYTF	TGCGCCAGCAGCCAAGCCCCACAGACAGTTAACTATGGCTACACCTTC
16	NA	TRBV6-6	TRBD2	TRBJ2-3	CASTMTKRECTDTQYF	TGTGCCAGCACTATGACTAAGCGGGAGTGCACAGATACGCAGTATTTT
18	NA	TRBV9	NA	TRBJ2-1	CASSAHLRTGSSYNEQFF	TGTGCCAGCAGCGCCCACTTGAGGACGGGGAGCTCCTACAATGAGCAGTTCTTC
15	NA	TRBV5-4	TRBD1	TRBJ2-7	CASSFSYRGRYKQYF	TGTGCCAGCAGCTTCTCTTACAGGGGGAGATACAAGCAGTACTTC
15	once	TRBV11-2	TRBD1	TRBJ1-4	CASSLQGVTNEKLFF	TGTGCCAGCAGCTTACAGGGGGTTACTAATGAAAAACTGTTTTTT
13	NA	TRBV23-1	TRBD1	TRBJ2-3	CASSPDRGYTQYF	TGCGCCAGCAGTCCGGACAGGGGATATACGCAGTATTTT
15	NA	TRBV30	TRBD1	TRBJ2-3	CAWSQTGKFTDTQYF	TGTGCCTGGAGTCAGACAGGGAAATTCACAGATACGCAGTATTTT
14	NA	TRBV12-2	NA	TRBJ1-1	CASRLIGGSTEAFF	TGTGCAAGTCGCTTAATAGGTGGGAGCACTGAAGCTTTCTTT
14	NA	TRBV4-2	NA	TRBJ2-7	CASSQEERTYEQYF	TGTGCCAGCAGCCAAGAGGAGCGGACCTACGAGCAGTACTTC
14	NA	TRBV25-1	TRBD1	TRBJ2-7	CASTQDRGSYEQYF	TGTGCCAGCACCCAAGACAGGGGTTCTTACGAGCAGTACTTC
17	NA	TRBV27	TRBD1	TRBJ1-1	CASSIYRQGGVRTEAFF	TGTGCCAGCAGTATCTACCGACAGGGAGGAGTGAGGACTGAAGCTTTCTTT
15	NA	TRBV27	TRBD1	TRBJ2-7	CASSITGGKAYEQYF	TGTGCCAGCAGTATAACAGGGGGAAAGGCCTACGAGCAGTACTTC
14	NA	TRBV6-5	NA	TRBJ2-7	CASSRRGYSYEQYF	TGTGCCAGCAGTCGACGGGGATACTCCTACGAGCAGTACTTC
14	NA	TRBV19	NA	TRBJ1-2	CASSTWTPNYGYTF	TGTGCCAGTAGTACCTGGACACCTAACTATGGCTACACCTTC
19	NA	TRBV14	NA	TRBJ1-1	CASSQDRIGGGRWNTEAFF	TGTGCCAGCAGCCAAGATCGGATCGGGGGGGGGAGATGGAACACTGAAGCTTTCTTT
15	NA	TRBV5-1	TRBD2	TRBJ2-3	CASSPSGRDVDTQYF	TGCGCCAGCAGCCCTAGCGGGAGGGACGTAGACACGCAGTATTTT
16	NA	TRBV30	NA	TRBJ2-1	CAWSNRAAHSYNEQFF	TGTGCCTGGAGTAACAGAGCGGCCCACTCCTACAATGAGCAGTTCTTC
17	NA	TRBV27	TRBD2	TRBJ2-1	CASSPTGTSGNLNEQFF	TGTGCCAGCAGTCCCACAGGGACTAGCGGGAACCTCAATGAGCAGTTCTTC
13	NA	TRBV28	NA	TRBJ2-7	CASSLSKTYEQYF	TGTGCCAGCAGTTTGTCCAAAACCTACGAGCAGTACTTC
15	few	TRBV2	NA	TRBJ2-4	CASGGGSQGKNIQYF	TGTGCCAGCGGGGGCGGGAGTCAGGGCAAAAACATTCAGTACTTC
17	few	TRBV5-1	TRBD1	TRBJ2-7	CASSFFPPGQGSNEQYF	TGCGCCAGCAGCTTTTTCCCGCCGGGACAGGGGTCAAACGAGCAGTACTTC
18	once	TRBV6-1	TRBD1	TRBJ1-3	CASSEASPGQGLVDTIYF	TGTGCCAGCAGTGAAGCCTCACCGGGACAGGGATTGGTGGACACCATATATTTT
12	NA	TRBV10-3	NA	TRBJ1-1	CAISESGREAFF	TGTGCCATCAGTGAGTCGGGCAGGGAAGCTTTCTTT
19	NA	TRBV28	TRBD2	TRBJ2-1	CASSSYPLSGRFTHNEQFF	TGTGCCAGCAGCTCATACCCCCTTAGCGGGAGATTTACCCACAATGAGCAGTTCTTC
14	NA	TRBV6-1	NA	TRBJ2-5	CASSDPTVQETQYF	TGTGCCAGCAGTGACCCCACGGTTCAAGAGACCCAGTACTTC
13	NA	TRBV5-6	NA	TRBJ2-1	CASSLGPSNEQFF	TGTGCCAGCAGCTTGGGACCTAGTAATGAGCAGTTCTTC
15	NA	TRBV11-3	NA	TRBJ2-7	CASSLGCGGPYEQYF	TGTGCCAGCAGCTTAGGTTGCGGGGGCCCCTACGAGCAGTACTTC